The table lists the clone carrying this T cell receptor beta chain with many counts. What it binds is unknown. The authors made TCR beta libraries by quantitative 5'-RACE with molecular barcodes. Each CDR3 protein gets one entry after TCRdb re-called the 5' RACE reads with MiXCR. The sample has about 220,000 distinct CDR3 sequences; about 6.7% are singletons. This entry comes from a study of CD8 T cells in ankylosing spondylitis. Study results and caveats: Earlier literature documents some of the motif variants in reactive arthritis synovial fluid and blood. Seemingly distinctive of ankylosing spondylitis blood was a TCR beta motif formed by eight highly homologous variants. Researchers reportedly found disease-linked clones significantly enriched in matched ankylosing spondylitis synovial fluid. Clones linked to the disease showed a CD8+ phenotype. They occurred at relatively low frequencies in peripheral blood.

The V and J ends lost 7 bases and 3 bases, in that order; junction bases with no gene match: 6. Germline V CDR1 and CDR2: SEHNR, FQNEAQ (reference sequence). The CDR3 totals 15 residues. This rearrangement joins TRBV7-9 to TRBJ2-7, with 13 bases fitting TRBD2. The sequence was collected from a male donor with ankylosing spondylitis. Sequencing input: blood, either unsorted or a sorted T cell fraction (not recorded which). CDR3 coding DNA: TGTGCCAGCACCCCTAGGACTAGCGGGAGCTACGAGCAGTACTTC. As protein: CASTPRTSGSYEQYF.